The entry that follows covers one T cell receptor (beta chain) sequence. The antigen is not known. The data were taken from a study of blood T cells in healthy people across ages. Germline CDR1 and CDR2: KGHSH and LQKENI. The CDR3 covers 16 residues. J gave up 11 bases and V 2 bases, and 16 bases lay outside the gene matches. Donors ranged from about 6 to 90 years old and were healthy Caucasians in Russia. Each of the donors had about 9.9 milliliters of peripheral blood drawn into EDTA-treated Vacutainer tubes. Study-wide results and limits: As age increased, TCR beta diversity per million T cells fell in a roughly linear fashion.

It was with a sample-barcoded 5' primer and a J-beta primer mix that a second PCR of roughly 7 to 11 cycles was run. TCRdb re-analysed the 5' RACE reads in MiXCR, keeping a single row per CDR3 protein. The sample records about 1.5 million distinct CDR3 sequences, around 39% being singletons. The V call is TRBV18, the J call TRBJ2-5, with 8 bases aligning to TRBD2. This receptor was obtained from a woman aged 18 to 35 in good health. The specimen sequenced was blood. The CDR3 coding sequence is TGTGCCAGCTCACCAGATTACAGCGGGGGCCACAATGAGCAGTACTTC. This gives the protein CASSPDYSGGHNEQYF.